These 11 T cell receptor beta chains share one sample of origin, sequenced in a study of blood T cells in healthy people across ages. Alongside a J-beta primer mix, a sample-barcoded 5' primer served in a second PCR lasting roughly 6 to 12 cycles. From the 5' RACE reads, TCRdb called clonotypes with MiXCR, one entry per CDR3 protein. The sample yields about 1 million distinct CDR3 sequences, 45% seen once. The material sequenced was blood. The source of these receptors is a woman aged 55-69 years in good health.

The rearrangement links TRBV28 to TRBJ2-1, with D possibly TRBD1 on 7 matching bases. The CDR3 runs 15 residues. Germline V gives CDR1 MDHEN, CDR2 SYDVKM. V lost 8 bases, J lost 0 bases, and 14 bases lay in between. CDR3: CASAEGQSSYNEQFF. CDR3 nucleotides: TGTGCCAGCGCGGAGGGACAGAGCTCCTACAATGAGCAGTTCTTC. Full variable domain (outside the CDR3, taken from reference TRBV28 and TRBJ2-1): DVKVTQSSRYLVKRTGEKVFLECVQDMDHENMFWYRQDPGLGLRLIYFSYDVKMKEKGDIPEGYSVSREKKERFSLILESASTNQTSMYLCASAEGQSSYNEQFFGPGTRLTVL.

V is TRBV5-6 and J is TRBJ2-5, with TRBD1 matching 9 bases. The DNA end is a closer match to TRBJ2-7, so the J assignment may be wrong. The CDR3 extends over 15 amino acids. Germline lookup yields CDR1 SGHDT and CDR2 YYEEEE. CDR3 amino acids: CASSDNRDRDYEQYF. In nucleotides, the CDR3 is TGTGCCAGCAGCGACAACCGGGACAGGGACTACGAGCAGTACTTC.

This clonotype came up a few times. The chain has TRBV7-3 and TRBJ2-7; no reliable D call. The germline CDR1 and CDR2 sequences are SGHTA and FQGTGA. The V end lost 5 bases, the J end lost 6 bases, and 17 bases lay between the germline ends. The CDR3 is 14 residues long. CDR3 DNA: TGTGCCAGCAGCAAAAGTGCCCTCTCCGGCGAGCAGTACTTC. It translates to CASSKSALSGEQYF.

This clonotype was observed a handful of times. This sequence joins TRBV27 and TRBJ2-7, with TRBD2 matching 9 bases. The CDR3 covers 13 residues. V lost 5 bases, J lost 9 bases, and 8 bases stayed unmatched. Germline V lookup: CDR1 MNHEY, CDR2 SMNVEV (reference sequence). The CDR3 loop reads CASSQAGGLRQYF. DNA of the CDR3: TGTGCCAGCAGTCAGGCGGGGGGGCTTCGGCAGTACTTC.

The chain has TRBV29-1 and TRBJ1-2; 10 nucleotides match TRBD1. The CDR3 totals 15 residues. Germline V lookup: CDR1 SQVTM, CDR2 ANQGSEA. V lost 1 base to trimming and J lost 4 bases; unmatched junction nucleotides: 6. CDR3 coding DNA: TGCAGCGTTGAAGCAGACAGGGGGCGCAGCTATGGCTACACCTTC. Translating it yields CSVEADRGRSYGYTF.

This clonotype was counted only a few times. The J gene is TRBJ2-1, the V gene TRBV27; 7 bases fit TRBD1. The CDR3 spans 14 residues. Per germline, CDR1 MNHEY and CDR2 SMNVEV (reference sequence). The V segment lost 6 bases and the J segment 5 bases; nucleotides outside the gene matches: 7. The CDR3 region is CASSPTGLHNEQFF. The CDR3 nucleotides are TGTGCCAGCAGCCCGACAGGGCTACACAATGAGCAGTTCTTC.

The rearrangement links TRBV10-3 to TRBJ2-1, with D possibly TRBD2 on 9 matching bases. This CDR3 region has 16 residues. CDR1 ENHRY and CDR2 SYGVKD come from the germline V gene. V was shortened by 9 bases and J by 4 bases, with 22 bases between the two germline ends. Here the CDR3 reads CAIQGDPSGDYNEQFF. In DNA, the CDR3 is TGTGCCATACAGGGGGATCCTAGCGGGGATTACAATGAGCAGTTCTTC.

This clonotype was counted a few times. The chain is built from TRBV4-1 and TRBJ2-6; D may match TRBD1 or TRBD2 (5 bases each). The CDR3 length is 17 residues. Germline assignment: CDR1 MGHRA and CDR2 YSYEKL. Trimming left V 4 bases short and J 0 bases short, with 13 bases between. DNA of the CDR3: TGCGCCAGCAGCCTAACCGGGGCTTCCTCTGGGGCCAACGTCCTGACTTTC. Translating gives CASSLTGASSGANVLTF.

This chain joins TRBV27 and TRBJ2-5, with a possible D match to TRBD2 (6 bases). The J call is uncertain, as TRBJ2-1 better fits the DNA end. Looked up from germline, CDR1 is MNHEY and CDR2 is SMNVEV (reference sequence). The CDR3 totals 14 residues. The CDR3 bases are TGTGCCAGCAGTTTCCGGGAGCGCCAAGAGACCCAGTTCTTC. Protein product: CASSFRERQETQFF.

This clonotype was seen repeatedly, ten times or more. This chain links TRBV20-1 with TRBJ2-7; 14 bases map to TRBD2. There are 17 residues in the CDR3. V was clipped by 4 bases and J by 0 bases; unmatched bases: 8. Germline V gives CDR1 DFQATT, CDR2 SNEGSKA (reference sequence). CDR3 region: CSATTGLAGGLSYEQYF. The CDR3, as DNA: TGCAGTGCTACAACTGGACTAGCGGGAGGTCTCTCCTACGAGCAGTACTTC.

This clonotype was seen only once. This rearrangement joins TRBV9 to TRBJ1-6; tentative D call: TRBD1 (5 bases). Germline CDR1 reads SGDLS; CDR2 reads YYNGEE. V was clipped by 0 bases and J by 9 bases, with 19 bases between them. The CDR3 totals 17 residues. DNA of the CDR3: TGTGCCAGCAGCGTAGCCACCTTAGGTGGAGGGGTTTCACCCCTCCACTTT. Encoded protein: CASSVATLGGGVSPLHF.